These 8 T cell receptor beta chains came from one sample sequenced in a study of shared clonotypes between healthy human individuals. Sequenced by immunoSEQ multiplex PCR; TCRdb stores in-frame clones only, minus some. The repertoire consists of 950,000 to 1,100,000 clones, with about 75% occurring once and the leading ten covering about 1.5%. Sequencing used memory CD4+ T cells sorted from blood. The subset here: CD45RA-negative fraction. Source of these receptors: a man aged 18 to 30 in good health.

For the CDR3, the DNA is TGTGCCACCAGCAGTGGGAGGGGGCTCTCTGGGGCCAACGTCCTGACTTTC. This gives the protein CATSSGRGLSGANVLTF. The genes are TRBV15 and TRBJ2-6; possibly TRBD1 or TRBD2 for D (7 bases each). This CDR3 contains 17 residues. With 3 bases removed from V and 0 bases from J, the gap between germline ends came to 12 bases. Germline V gene sequence: CDR1 LNHNV, CDR2 YYDKDF (reference sequence).

This clone was picked up a small number of times. The chain uses TRBV2 and TRBJ2-3; a weak D match, TRBD2 (5 bases). The germline gives CDR1 SNHLY, CDR2 FYNNEI. V lost 8 bases to trimming and J lost 4 bases, with 19 bases between them. The CDR3 runs to 15 residues. CDR3 loop: CASLPGIRVADTQYF. In DNA form, the CDR3 reads TGTGCCAGCCTCCCGGGGATTAGAGTGGCAGATACGCAGTATTTT.

V usage is TRBV6-5 and J usage is TRBJ1-1; D possibly corresponds to TRBD1 (5 bases). Trimming removed 2 bases from V and 0 bases from J, with 10 bases in between. The CDR3 is 15 residues long. CDR1 MNHEY and CDR2 SVGAGI come from the germline V gene. DNA of the CDR3: TGTGCCAGCAGTTACGACAGATCCATGAACACTGAAGCTTTCTTT. This encodes CASSYDRSMNTEAFF.

This chain joins TRBV9 and TRBJ1-4; 7 nucleotides match TRBD1. Germline loops: CDR1 SGDLS, CDR2 YYNGEE. CDR3 length: 16 amino acids. V gave up 0 bases and J gave up 7 bases; unmatched junction bases: 9. This CDR3 reads CASSVGRSGGLEKLFF. The CDR3 DNA reads as TGTGCCAGCAGCGTAGGGCGCTCAGGGGGGCTTGAAAAACTGTTTTTT.

V usage is TRBV30 and J usage is TRBJ2-7; a weak D match, TRBD2 (7 bases). The germline CDR1 and CDR2 sequences are GTSNPN and SVGIG (reference sequence). The length of the CDR3 is 15 residues. V lost 0 bases, J lost 5 bases, and 17 bases lay in between. The CDR3 reads CAWSVLGGASHEQYF. Here the CDR3 DNA reads TGTGCCTGGAGTGTACTTGGGGGGGCATCCCACGAGCAGTACTTC.

The chain carries TRBV2 and TRBJ2-3; unclear D gene. The V gene lost 2 bases and the J gene lost 5 bases, with 8 bases spanning the gap. From germline, CDR1 is SNHLY and CDR2 FYNNEI. The length of the CDR3 is 13 residues. CDR3 coding DNA: TGTGCCAGCAGTGAAATTAACGGAGATACGCAGTATTTT. Protein product: CASSEINGDTQYF.

The rearrangement uses TRBV2 and TRBJ1-1; TRBD1 matches at 7 bases. With V trimmed by 5 bases and J by 4 bases, 10 bases remained unmatched. The germline V gene has CDR1 SNHLY and CDR2 FYNNEI. This CDR3 has 15 amino acids. The CDR3, as DNA: TGTGCCAGCAGTACGACAGGGAGGGTTACCACTGAAGCTTTCTTT. Translated, it gives CASSTTGRVTTEAFF.

The J gene is TRBJ2-5, the V gene TRBV10-1; maybe TRBD2 (6 bases). Trimming shortened V by 4 bases and J by 1 base, and 13 bases separated the two germline ends. The CDR3 totals 15 residues. Per germline, CDR1 WNHNN and CDR2 SYGVQD (reference sequence). The CDR3 DNA is TGCGCCAGCAGTGCAACGGGACTCCGCCAAGAGACCCAGTACTTC. Translated: CASSATGLRQETQYF.